This T cell receptor (beta chain) is drawn from a study of blood T cell repertoires in COVID-19 (dated by TCRdb to 2020 to 2021). Study-level background: Samples from collaborators originated in the United States, Italy and Spain and spanned both the acute and convalescent phases of COVID-19. The samples were drawn from two sources: the first 160 participants of the ongoing ImmuneRACE study, and 1,254 subjects contributed by 6 global collaborators. Where available, HLA class I and class II types were taken from metadata supplied by the sample provider and were not determined by assay-based typing. The dataset comprised deeply sampled blood TCRbeta repertoires from subjects exposed to, actively infected with, or recovered from COVID-19. Nearly every sample came with metadata listing a de-identified subject ID, COVID-19 status, age in years and sex. The material from the prospective study consisted of cDNA or gDNA derived from T cells, B-cell-depleted T cells, or PBMCs. The repertoires were made available in a free public database intended to serve as a resource for research on the immune response to SARS-CoV-2.

Enrolling through a virtual design, the prospective study's participants ranged in age from roughly 18 to 90 years and lived across about two dozen United States geographic areas. Cohort assignment in the prospective study relied on participant-reported clinical history from a screening survey and a study questionnaire. For ImmuneRACE Cohort 3, a participant was defined as recovered based on two consecutive negative NP/OP PCR tests, clearance by a healthcare professional, or resolution of symptoms. In the prospective study, whole blood, serum and a nasopharyngeal or oropharyngeal swab were collected from each participant by mobile phlebotomists. Prospective study participants could optionally give additional blood draws and questionnaires over an approximately two-month period. Before DNA extraction, prospective study blood samples were shipped either frozen or at room temperature. The immunoSEQ Assay, a bias-controlled multiplex PCR, was used to amplify TCRbeta CDR3 regions from genomic DNA. Processing in the source paper ran as follows. The number of nucleated cells in each sample was estimated from the amplification of reference gene primers within the assay. To quantify the absolute abundance of each unique TCRbeta CDR3 rearrangement, sequence reads were collapsed and filtered. For each sample, productive Simpson clonality was calculated by taking the square root of Simpson's diversity index across productive rearrangements. TCRdb retrieved this table from immuneACCESS and kept in-frame rearrangements only. Not all clones are present; in checked studies, unresolved V genes account for under half, and no reason is known for the remainder. The V and J calls and clone size were taken over from that table, and D and trimming were inferred from the DNA. The table for this sample lists about 480,000 clones; 88% of them were counted only once. Of the sample, approximately 8.3% falls within the top ten clones.

Results the study describes overall, beyond this receptor: The amount of clinical and demographic metadata varied by source and participant and was provided uncurated.

A distance of 22 bases separates the germline ends of V and J, which lose 7 bases and 2 bases respectively. Including cysteine and phenylalanine, the CDR3 has 16 amino acids. Left in the record is the CDR3 DNA by itself, 48 bases read in frame from the first base. CDR1 and CDR2 were assigned from the germline V gene as SQVTM and ANQGSEA. As concerns this clone: Its antigen is still unknown. No clone much larger than this one lies a single base away; base qualities are absent.

Sequencing was done on a sample of PBMCs or T cells enriched from blood (not recorded which). The chain employs TRBV29-1 and TRBJ2-3, with a tentative D gene TRBD2 over 6 matching bases. The TCR comes from a woman aged 55-75 years who had recovered from COVID-19. The nucleotide sequence reads TGCAGCGCCCCTGGACTTCGGGACTCCAACACAGATACGCAGTATTTT. Its translation is CSAPGLRDSNTDTQYF.